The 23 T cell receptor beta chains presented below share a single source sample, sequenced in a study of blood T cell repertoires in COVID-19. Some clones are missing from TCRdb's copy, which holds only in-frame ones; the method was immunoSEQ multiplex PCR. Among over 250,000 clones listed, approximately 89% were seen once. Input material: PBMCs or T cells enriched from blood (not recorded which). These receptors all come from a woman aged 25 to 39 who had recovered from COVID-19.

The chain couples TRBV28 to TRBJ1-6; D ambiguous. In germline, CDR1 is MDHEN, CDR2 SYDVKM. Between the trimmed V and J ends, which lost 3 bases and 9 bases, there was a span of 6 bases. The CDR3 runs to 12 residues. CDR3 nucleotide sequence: TGTGCCAGCAGTTTCGGTGGTTCACCCCTCCACTTT. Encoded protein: CASSFGGSPLHF.

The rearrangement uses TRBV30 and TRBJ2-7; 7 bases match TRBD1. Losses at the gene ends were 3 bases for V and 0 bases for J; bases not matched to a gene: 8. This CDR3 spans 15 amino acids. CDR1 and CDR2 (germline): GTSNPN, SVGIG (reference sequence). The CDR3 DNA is TGTGCCTGGAGAGGGACAGCCGAATTCTCCTACGAGCAGTACTTC. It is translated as CAWRGTAEFSYEQYF.

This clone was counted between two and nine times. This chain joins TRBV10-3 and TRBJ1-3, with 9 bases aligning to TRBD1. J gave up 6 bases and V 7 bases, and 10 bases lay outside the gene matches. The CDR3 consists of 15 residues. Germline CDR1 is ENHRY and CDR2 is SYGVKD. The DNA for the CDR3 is TGTGCCATCACCGTGGACAGGGGAGGAGTAAACACCATATATTTT. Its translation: CAITVDRGGVNTIYF.

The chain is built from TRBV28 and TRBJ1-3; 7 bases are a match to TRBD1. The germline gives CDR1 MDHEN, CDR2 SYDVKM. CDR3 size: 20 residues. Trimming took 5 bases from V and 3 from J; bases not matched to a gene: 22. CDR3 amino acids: CASSTLDRASGRIDGNTIYF. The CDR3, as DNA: TGTGCCAGCAGTACTCTCGACAGGGCGTCAGGGAGGATCGATGGAAACACCATATATTTT.

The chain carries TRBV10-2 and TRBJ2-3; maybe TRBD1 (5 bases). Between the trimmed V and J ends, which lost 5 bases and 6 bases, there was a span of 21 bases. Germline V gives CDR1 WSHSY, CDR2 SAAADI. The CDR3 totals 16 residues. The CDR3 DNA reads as TGCGCCAGCAGTCCCAGGGTATTGCTCGCGAAGGATACGCAGTATTTT. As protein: CASSPRVLLAKDTQYF.

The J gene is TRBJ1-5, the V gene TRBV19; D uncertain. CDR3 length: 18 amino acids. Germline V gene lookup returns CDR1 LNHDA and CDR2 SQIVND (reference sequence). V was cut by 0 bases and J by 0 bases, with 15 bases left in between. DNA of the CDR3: TGTGCCAGTAGTATAGATCAAACCGAGCGATATAGCAATCAGCCCCAGCATTTT. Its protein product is CASSIDQTERYSNQPQHF.

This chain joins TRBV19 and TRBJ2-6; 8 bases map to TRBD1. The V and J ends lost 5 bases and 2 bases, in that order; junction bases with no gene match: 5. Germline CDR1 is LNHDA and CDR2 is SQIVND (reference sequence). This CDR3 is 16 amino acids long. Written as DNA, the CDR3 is TGTGCCAGTAGTCCTGGACAGGGTACTGGGGCCAACGTCCTGACTTTC. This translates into CASSPGQGTGANVLTF.

CDR3 sequence: CASSQDRDLSGGGNEQFF. CDR3 nucleotide sequence: TGTGCCAGCAGCCAAGATCGGGATCTTAGCGGGGGGGGTAATGAGCAGTTCTTC. The V call is TRBV3-1 (or the pseudogene TRBV3-2), the J call TRBJ2-1; 11 positions agree with TRBD2. V lost 0 bases, J lost 7 bases, and 11 bases stayed unmatched. The CDR3 spans 18 residues. CDR1 is LGHDT and CDR2 is YNNKEL in the germline V gene (reference sequence).

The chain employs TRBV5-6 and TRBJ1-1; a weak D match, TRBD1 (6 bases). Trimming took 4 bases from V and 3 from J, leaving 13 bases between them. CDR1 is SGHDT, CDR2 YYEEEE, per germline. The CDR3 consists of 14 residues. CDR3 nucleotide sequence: TGTGCCAGCAGCCCACAGGGATGGGACACTGAAGCTTTCTTT. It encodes CASSPQGWDTEAFF.

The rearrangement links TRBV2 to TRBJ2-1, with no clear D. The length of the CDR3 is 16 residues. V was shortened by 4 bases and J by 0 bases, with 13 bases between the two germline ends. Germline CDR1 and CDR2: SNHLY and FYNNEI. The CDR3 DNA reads TGTGCCAGCAGTGTTTCTGGTCCGAGCTCCTACAATGAGCAGTTCTTC. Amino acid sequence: CASSVSGPSSYNEQFF.

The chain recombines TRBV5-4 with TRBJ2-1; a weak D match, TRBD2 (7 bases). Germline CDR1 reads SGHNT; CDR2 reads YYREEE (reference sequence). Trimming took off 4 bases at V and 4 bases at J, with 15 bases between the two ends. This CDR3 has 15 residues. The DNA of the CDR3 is TGTGCCAGCAGCCAGCCGGGGGGCACGTACAATGAGCAGTTCTTC. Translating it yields CASSQPGGTYNEQFF.

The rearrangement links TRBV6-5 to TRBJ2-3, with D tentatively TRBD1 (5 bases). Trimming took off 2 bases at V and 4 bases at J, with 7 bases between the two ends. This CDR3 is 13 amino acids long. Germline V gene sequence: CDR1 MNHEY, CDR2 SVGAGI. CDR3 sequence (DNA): TGTGCCAGCAGTTACCTAGGGGCAGATACGCAGTATTTT. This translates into CASSYLGADTQYF.

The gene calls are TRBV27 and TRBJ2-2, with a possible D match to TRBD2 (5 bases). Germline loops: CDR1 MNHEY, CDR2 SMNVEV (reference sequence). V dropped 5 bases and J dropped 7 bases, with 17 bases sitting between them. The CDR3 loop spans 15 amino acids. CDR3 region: CASSRPAAAHGELFF. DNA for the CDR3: TGTGCCAGCAGTCGGCCGGCAGCGGCTCACGGGGAGCTGTTTTTT.

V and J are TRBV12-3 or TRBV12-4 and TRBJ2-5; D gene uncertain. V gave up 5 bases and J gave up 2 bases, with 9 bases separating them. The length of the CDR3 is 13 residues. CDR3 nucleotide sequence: TGTGCCAGCAGTCCTACCGGTCAAGAGACCCAGTACTTC. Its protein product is CASSPTGQETQYF.

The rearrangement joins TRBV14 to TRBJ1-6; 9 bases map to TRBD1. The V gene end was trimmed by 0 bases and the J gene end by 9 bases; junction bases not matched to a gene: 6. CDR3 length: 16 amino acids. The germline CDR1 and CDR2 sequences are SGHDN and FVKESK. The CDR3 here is CASSQERGQGGSPLHF. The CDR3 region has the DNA TGTGCCAGCAGCCAAGAAAGGGGACAGGGTGGTTCACCCCTCCACTTT.

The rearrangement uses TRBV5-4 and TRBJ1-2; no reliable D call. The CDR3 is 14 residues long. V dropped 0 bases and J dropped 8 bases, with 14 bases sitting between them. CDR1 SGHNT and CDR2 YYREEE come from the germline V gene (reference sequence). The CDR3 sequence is CASSLAIRGRGYTF. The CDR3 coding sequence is TGTGCCAGCAGCTTGGCCATACGGGGTCGGGGCTACACCTTC.

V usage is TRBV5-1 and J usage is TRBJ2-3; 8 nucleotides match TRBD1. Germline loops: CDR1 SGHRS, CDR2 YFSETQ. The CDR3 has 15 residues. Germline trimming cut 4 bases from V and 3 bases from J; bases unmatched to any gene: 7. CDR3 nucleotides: TGCGCCAGCAGCCTAAGAAGACAGGGGACAGATACGCAGTATTTT. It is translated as CASSLRRQGTDTQYF.

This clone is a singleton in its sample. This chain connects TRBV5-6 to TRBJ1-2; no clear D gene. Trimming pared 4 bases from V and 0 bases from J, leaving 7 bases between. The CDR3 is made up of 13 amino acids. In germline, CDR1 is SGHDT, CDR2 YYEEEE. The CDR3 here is CASSRTPNYGYTF. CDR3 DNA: TGTGCCAGCAGCCGGACTCCTAACTATGGCTACACCTTC.

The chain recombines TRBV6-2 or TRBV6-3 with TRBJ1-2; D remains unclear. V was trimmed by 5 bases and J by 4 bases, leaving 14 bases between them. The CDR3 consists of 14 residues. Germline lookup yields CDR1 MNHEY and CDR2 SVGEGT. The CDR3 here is CASSRLGEFYGYTF. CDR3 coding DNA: TGTGCCAGCAGTCGACTTGGGGAGTTCTATGGCTACACCTTC.

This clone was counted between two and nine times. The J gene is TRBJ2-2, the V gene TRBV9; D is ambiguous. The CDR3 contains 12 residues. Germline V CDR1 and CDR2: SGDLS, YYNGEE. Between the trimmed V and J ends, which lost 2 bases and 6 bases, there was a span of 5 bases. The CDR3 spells CASSVRSGELFF. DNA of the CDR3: TGTGCCAGCAGCGTCAGGTCCGGGGAGCTGTTTTTT.

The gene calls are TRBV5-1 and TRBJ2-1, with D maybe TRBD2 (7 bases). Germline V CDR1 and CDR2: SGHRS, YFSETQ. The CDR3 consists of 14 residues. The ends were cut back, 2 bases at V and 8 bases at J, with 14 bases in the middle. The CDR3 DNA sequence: TGCGCCAGCAGCTTCGTAGGGGGGGTGTATGAGCAGTTCTTC. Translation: CASSFVGGVYEQFF.

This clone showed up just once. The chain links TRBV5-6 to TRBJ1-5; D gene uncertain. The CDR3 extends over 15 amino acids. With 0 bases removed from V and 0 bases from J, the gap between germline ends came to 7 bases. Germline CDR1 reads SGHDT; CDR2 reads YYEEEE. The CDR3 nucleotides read TGTGCCAGCAGCTTGGGAGGGTATAGCAATCAGCCCCAGCATTTT. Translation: CASSLGGYSNQPQHF.

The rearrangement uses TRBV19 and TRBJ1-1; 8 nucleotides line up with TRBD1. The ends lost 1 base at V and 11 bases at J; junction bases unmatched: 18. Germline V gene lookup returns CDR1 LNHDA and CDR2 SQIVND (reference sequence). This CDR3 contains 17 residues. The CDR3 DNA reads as TGTGCCAGTAGTATAGGGGCAGGGGGCGTCAGGGAGAGGCTCGCTTTCTTT. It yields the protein CASSIGAGGVRERLAFF.